The 7 T cell receptor beta chains presented below share a single source sample, sequenced in a study of blood T cell repertoires in COVID-19. The data were produced by immunoSEQ multiplex PCR, yet TCRdb's version contains in-frame clones alone and is incomplete. This table has just over 300,000 clones, approximately 88% appearing once. Sequences were obtained from PBMCs or T cells enriched from blood (not recorded which). The receptors shown here come from a woman aged 18 to 35 who had recovered from COVID-19.

The chain joins TRBV2 to TRBJ1-5; 8 bases align to TRBD1. J lost 7 bases, V lost 6 bases, and 11 bases had no gene match. The CDR3 has 15 amino acids. Germline CDR1 reads SNHLY; CDR2 reads FYNNEI. DNA for the CDR3: TGTGCCAGCAGCTTTCTGGACAGGGCGTACCAGCCCCAGCATTTT. Protein product: CASSFLDRAYQPQHF.

This rearrangement joins TRBV5-6 to TRBJ2-2, with a possible D match to TRBD2 (7 bases). Germline lookup yields CDR1 SGHDT and CDR2 YYEEEE. This CDR3 has 16 residues. V lost 9 bases and J lost 0, with 18 bases in between. The chain's CDR3 is CATGSTGGPNTGELFF. In DNA, the CDR3 is TGTGCCACCGGGAGCACGGGGGGCCCGAACACCGGGGAGCTGTTTTTT.

The rearrangement uses TRBV3-1 (or the pseudogene TRBV3-2) and TRBJ2-7, with 10 bases aligning to TRBD2. The CDR3 contains 15 residues. Germline CDR1 reads LGHDT; CDR2 reads YNNKEL (reference sequence). The V segment lost 1 base and the J segment 2 bases; nucleotides outside the gene matches: 2. The CDR3 region is CASSQGLAGAYEQYF. CDR3 in DNA: TGTGCCAGCAGCCAAGGGCTAGCGGGAGCCTACGAGCAGTACTTC.

The rearrangement uses TRBV2 and TRBJ1-5; D not certain. CDR3 length equals 13 residues. Germline V CDR1 and CDR2: SNHLY, FYNNEI. Trimming pared 1 base from V and 2 bases from J, leaving 3 bases between. The CDR3 DNA sequence: TGTGCCAGCAGTGAAGTCGGCAATCAGCCCCAGCATTTT. It encodes CASSEVGNQPQHF.

The chain is built from TRBV6-2 or TRBV6-3 and TRBJ1-5, with a weak D call TRBD1 (5 bases). The CDR3 loop spans 14 amino acids. Germline CDR1 MNHEY, CDR2 SVGEGT. Trimming cost V 2 bases and J 3 bases, with 8 bases left between them. The CDR3 DNA sequence: TGTGCCAGCAGTTACCGCAGGGACAATCAGCCCCAGCATTTT. It translates to CASSYRRDNQPQHF.

The chain combines TRBV2 with TRBJ1-5; no clear D. Trimming removed 2 bases at V and 4 bases at J, with 9 bases between. The CDR3 is made up of 14 amino acids. Germline V gene sequence: CDR1 SNHLY, CDR2 FYNNEI. CDR3 sequence: CASSESGGNQPQHF. The CDR3 DNA sequence: TGTGCCAGCAGTGAATCTGGAGGAAATCAGCCCCAGCATTTT.

This clone was detected once. The CDR3 loop is CASSSFLGTGGYNEQFF. DNA for the CDR3: TGTGCCAGCAGTTCCTTCCTCGGGACAGGGGGGTACAATGAGCAGTTCTTC. The chain employs TRBV27 and TRBJ2-1; 11 bases match TRBD1. The CDR3 is made up of 17 amino acids. Germline values: CDR1 MNHEY, CDR2 SMNVEV (reference sequence). Trimming removed 4 bases from V and 4 bases from J; junction bases left unmatched: 9.